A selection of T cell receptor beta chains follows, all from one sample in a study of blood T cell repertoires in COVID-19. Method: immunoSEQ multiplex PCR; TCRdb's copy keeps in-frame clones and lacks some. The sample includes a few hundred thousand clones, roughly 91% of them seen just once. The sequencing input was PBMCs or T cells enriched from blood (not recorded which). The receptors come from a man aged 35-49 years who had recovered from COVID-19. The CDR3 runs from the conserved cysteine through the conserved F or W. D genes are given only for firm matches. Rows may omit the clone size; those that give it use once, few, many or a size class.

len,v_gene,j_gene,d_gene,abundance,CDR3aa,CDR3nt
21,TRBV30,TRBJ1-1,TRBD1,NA,CAWSSPSRTGGEAGFRQGAFF,TGTGCCTGGAGTTCCCCGTCCCGGACAGGGGGCGAGGCCGGATTTAGGCAAGGGGCTTTCTTT
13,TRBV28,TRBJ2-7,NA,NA,CASSFQGRGEQYF,TGTGCCAGCAGTTTTCAGGGGCGCGGGGAGCAGTACTTC
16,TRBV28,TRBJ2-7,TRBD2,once,CASSRTSGRRSYEQYF,TGTGCCAGCAGTCGTACTAGCGGGAGAAGGTCCTACGAGCAGTACTTC
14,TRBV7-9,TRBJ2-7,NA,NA,CASSAAGEVFEQYF,TGTGCCAGCAGCGCGGCCGGTGAGGTCTTCGAGCAGTACTTC
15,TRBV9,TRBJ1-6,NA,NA,CASSVRGSYNSPLHF,TGTGCCAGCAGCGTTCGGGGATCCTATAATTCACCCCTCCACTTT
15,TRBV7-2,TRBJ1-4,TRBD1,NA,CASSLVTGGDEKLFF,TGTGCCAGCAGCTTAGTAACAGGGGGTGACGAAAAACTGTTTTTT
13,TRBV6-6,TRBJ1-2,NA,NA,CASSYTRAYGYTF,TGTGCCAGCAGTTACACGAGGGCTTATGGCTACACCTTC
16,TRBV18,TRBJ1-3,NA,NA,CASSPPGSSSGNTIYF,TGTGCCAGCTCACCACCGGGCAGCTCCTCTGGAAACACCATATATTTT
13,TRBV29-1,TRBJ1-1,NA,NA,CSVGGRMNTEAFF,TGCAGCGTAGGGGGACGGATGAACACTGAAGCTTTCTTT
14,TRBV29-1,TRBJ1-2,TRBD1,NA,CSVSSSGTDYGYTF,TGCAGCGTTTCGTCCTCCGGGACAGACTATGGCTACACCTTC
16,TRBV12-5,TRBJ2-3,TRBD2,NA,CASGLGTSGRDDTQYF,TGTGCTAGTGGTTTGGGGACTAGCGGGAGAGATGATACGCAGTATTTT
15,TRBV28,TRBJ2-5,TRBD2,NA,CASSTGTSGIETQYF,TGTGCCAGCAGCACCGGGACTAGCGGGATTGAGACCCAGTACTTC
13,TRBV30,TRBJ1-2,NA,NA,CAWSRQELTSYTF,TGTGCCTGGAGTCGGCAGGAACTTACCAGCTACACCTTC
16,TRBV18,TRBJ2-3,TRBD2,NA,CASSPPASGNTDTQYF,TGTGCCAGCTCACCACCGGCTAGCGGGAACACAGATACGCAGTATTTT
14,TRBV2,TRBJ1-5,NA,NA,CASSVNTPYQPQHF,TGTGCCAGCAGTGTTAACACCCCTTATCAGCCCCAGCATTTT
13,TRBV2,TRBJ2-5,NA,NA,CASTGTPRETQYF,TGTGCCAGCACCGGTACGCCCCGGGAGACCCAGTACTTC
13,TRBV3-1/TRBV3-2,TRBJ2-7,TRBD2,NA,CASSPSGRGVQYF,TGTGCCAGCAGCCCTTCCGGGAGGGGCGTGCAGTACTTC
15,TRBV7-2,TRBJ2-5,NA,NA,CASSKGGHFQETQYF,TGTGCCAGCAGCAAAGGGGGACACTTCCAAGAGACCCAGTACTTC
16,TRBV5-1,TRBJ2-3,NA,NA,CASSIRTDISTDTQYF,TGCGCCAGCAGCATTCGGACAGACATAAGCACAGATACGCAGTATTTT
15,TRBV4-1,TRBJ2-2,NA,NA,CASRHPGSNTGELFF,TGCGCCAGCAGACACCCAGGGTCGAACACCGGGGAGCTGTTTTTT
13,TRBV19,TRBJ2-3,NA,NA,CASSINFGDTQYF,TGTGCCAGTAGTATAAATTTTGGCGATACGCAGTATTTT
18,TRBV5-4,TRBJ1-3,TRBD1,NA,CASSHGALRTGSGNTIYF,TGTGCCAGCAGCCACGGCGCTCTAAGGACAGGGAGTGGAAACACCATATATTTT
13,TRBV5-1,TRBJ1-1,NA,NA,CASSRPGNTEAFF,TGCGCCAGCAGCCGCCCGGGGAACACTGAAGCTTTCTTT
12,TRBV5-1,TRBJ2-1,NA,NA,CASRRQDNEQFF,TGCGCCAGCAGAAGACAGGACAATGAGCAGTTCTTC
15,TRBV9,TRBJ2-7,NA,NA,CASSVEAGNSYEQYF,TGTGCCAGCAGCGTAGAGGCAGGGAACTCCTACGAGCAGTACTTC
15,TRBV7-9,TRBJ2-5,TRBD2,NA,CASTFLAGGRETQYF,TGTGCCAGCACCTTTCTAGCGGGGGGACGAGAGACCCAGTACTTC
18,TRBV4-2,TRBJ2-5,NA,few,CASSQGDWGAGPRETQYF,TGTGCCAGCAGCCAAGGGGATTGGGGCGCCGGCCCAAGGGAGACCCAGTACTTC
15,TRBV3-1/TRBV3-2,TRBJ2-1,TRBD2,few,CASSRSSGPHNEQFF,TGTGCCAGCAGTCGATCTAGCGGCCCACACAATGAGCAGTTCTTC
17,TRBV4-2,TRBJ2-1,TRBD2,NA,CASSQGPLAESYNEQFF,TGTGCCAGCAGCCAAGGTCCGCTAGCGGAGTCCTACAATGAGCAGTTCTTC
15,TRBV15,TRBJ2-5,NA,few,CATSQRGGSQETQYF,TGTGCCACCAGTCAAAGGGGTGGTAGCCAAGAGACCCAGTACTTC
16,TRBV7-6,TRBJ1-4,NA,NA,CASSLEAGMTNEKLFF,TGTGCCAGCAGCTTAGAGGCGGGGATGACTAATGAAAAACTGTTTTTT
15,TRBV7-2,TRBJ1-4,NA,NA,CASSLATGRDEKLFF,TGTGCCAGCAGCTTAGCGACGGGCAGGGATGAAAAACTGTTTTTT
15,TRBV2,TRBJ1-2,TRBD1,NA,CASSGFGTGGGGYTF,TGTGCCAGCAGTGGATTCGGGACAGGGGGGGGAGGCTACACCTTC
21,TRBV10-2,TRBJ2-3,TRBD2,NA,CASSVRRYPGLAGVFGDTQYF,TGCGCCAGCAGCGTCAGACGTTACCCGGGACTAGCGGGAGTATTTGGAGATACGCAGTATTTT
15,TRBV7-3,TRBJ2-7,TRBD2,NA,CASSPSGGALYEQYF,TGTGCCAGCAGCCCTAGCGGGGGGGCACTCTACGAGCAGTACTTC
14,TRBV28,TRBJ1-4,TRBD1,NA,CASSLRTGREKLFF,TGTGCCAGCAGTTTGCGGACAGGGAGGGAAAAACTGTTTTTT
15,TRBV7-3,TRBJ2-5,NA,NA,CASSPYGTREETQYF,TGTGCCAGCAGCCCGTATGGGACACGGGAAGAGACCCAGTACTTC
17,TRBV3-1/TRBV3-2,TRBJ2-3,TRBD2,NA,CASSQDWRGTSTDTQYF,TGTGCCAGCAGCCAAGATTGGCGGGGGACTAGCACAGATACGCAGTATTTT
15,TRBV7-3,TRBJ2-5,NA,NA,CASSLGVGYQETQYF,TGTGCCAGCAGCTTAGGAGTTGGGTACCAAGAGACCCAGTACTTC
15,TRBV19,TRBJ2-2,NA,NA,CASCPRTRNTGELFF,TGTGCCAGTTGTCCTAGGACACGGAACACCGGGGAGCTGTTTTTT
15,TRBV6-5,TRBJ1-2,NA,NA,CASSPRGITNYGYTF,TGTGCCAGCAGCCCCCGCGGAATCACTAACTATGGCTACACCTTC
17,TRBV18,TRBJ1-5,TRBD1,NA,CASSPLPGQGSNQPQHF,TGTGCCAGCTCACCTCTCCCGGGACAGGGTAGCAATCAGCCCCAGCATTTT
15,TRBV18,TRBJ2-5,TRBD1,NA,CASSQTGVQGETQYF,TGTGCCAGCTCGCAGACAGGGGTCCAGGGGGAGACCCAGTACTTC
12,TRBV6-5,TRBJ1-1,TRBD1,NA,CASRQGGTEAFF,TGTGCCAGCAGACAGGGGGGCACTGAAGCTTTCTTT
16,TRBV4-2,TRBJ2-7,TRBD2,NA,CASSQALLAASYEQYF,TGTGCCAGCAGCCAAGCCCTTCTAGCGGCCTCCTACGAGCAGTACTTC
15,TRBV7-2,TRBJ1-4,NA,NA,CASSLVARTNEKLFF,TGTGCCAGCAGCTTAGTCGCCAGGACAAATGAAAAACTGTTTTTT
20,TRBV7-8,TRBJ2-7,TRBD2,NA,CASSLSDGLAGVKGASEQYF,TGTGCCAGCAGCTTAAGTGACGGACTAGCGGGAGTGAAGGGGGCTTCCGAGCAGTACTTC
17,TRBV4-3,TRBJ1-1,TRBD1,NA,CASSAGPRTGWNTEAFF,TGCGCCAGCAGCGCAGGACCTAGGACAGGGTGGAACACTGAAGCTTTCTTT
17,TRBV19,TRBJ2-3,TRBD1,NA,CASSTRDRGFPTDTQYF,TGTGCCAGTAGTACCCGGGACAGGGGGTTTCCCACAGATACGCAGTATTTT
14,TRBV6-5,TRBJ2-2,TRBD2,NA,CASIASGYTGELFF,TGTGCCAGCATCGCTAGCGGCTACACCGGGGAGCTGTTTTTT
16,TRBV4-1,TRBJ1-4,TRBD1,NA,CASSPGTGGFYEKLFF,TGCGCCAGCAGCCCCGGGACAGGGGGTTTTTATGAAAAACTGTTTTTT
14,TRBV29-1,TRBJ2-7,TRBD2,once,CSVVSGRATYEQYF,TGCAGCGTTGTTAGCGGGAGGGCAACCTACGAGCAGTACTTC
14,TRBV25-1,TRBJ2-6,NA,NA,CASSDSSGANVLTF,TGTGCCAGCAGTGATTCATCTGGGGCCAACGTCCTGACTTTC
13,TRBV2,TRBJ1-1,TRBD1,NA,CAGGTGMHTEAFF,TGTGCCGGGGGGACAGGGATGCACACTGAAGCTTTCTTT
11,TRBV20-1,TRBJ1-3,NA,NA,CSVSSGNTIYF,TGCAGTGTCAGCTCTGGAAACACCATATATTTT
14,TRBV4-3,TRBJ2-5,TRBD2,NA,CASSQGLVEETQYF,TGCGCCAGCAGCCAGGGACTAGTAGAAGAGACCCAGTACTTC
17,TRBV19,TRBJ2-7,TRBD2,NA,CASSIPRTSGEGYEQYF,TGTGCCAGTAGTATCCCTCGAACTAGCGGAGAGGGCTACGAGCAGTACTTC
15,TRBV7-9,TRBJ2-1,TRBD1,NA,CASSWGQPSYNEQFF,TGTGCCAGCAGCTGGGGACAGCCGAGCTACAATGAGCAGTTCTTC
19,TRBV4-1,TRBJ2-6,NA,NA,CASSQEGRQGYSGANVLTF,TGCGCCAGCAGCCAAGAAGGGCGGCAGGGTTACTCTGGGGCCAACGTCCTGACTTTC
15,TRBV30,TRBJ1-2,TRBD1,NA,CAWSVNRGSGYGYTF,TGTGCCTGGAGTGTAAACAGGGGTTCAGGCTATGGCTACACCTTC